The sequence of this T cell receptor (beta chain) was determined in a study of T-cell reconstitution after alpha-beta-depleted transplantation in children. A library of TCRbeta sequences, prepared with unique molecular identifiers, was generated. TCRdb re-analysed the PCR reads in MiXCR, keeping a single row per CDR3 protein. The sample consists of approximately 190,000 distinct CDR3 sequences, roughly 6.3% of them appearing once. This clonotype was seen at least ten times. Its antigen is currently unknown. Notes on the study in general: In patients about two months after transplant, alpha-beta T cells reportedly arose from several hundred expanded graft clones. It was newly produced T cells that mostly accounted for T-cell counts and diversity one year after transplant. Surviving recipient T cells and thymic progenitors produced the high day-60 TCRbeta diversity seen in some patients.

The ends were cut back, 7 bases at V and 3 bases at J, with 10 bases in the middle. CDR3 length equals 11 residues. Germline values: CDR1 SQVTM, CDR2 ANQGSEA. This clonotype was sampled from a girl less than two years old with combined immunodeficiency, due to receive a stem cell transplant. The sequencing used PBMCs, collected before TCRalphabeta/CD19-depleted stem cell transplant. J is TRBJ2-7 and V is TRBV29-1; tentatively, D is TRBD1 or TRBD2 (6 bases each). The CDR3 spells CSGGGGYEQYF. Written as DNA, the CDR3 is TGCAGCGGCGGAGGGGGCTACGAGCAGTACTTC.